This TCR beta chain was profiled in a study of T cell changes during pregnancy in multiple sclerosis. Germline-derived CDR1 and CDR2 are SGHDT and YYEEEE. V was clipped by 0 bases and J by 11 bases, with 11 bases between them. The CDR3 totals 12 residues. Profiling relied on immunoSEQ multiplex PCR, and the TCRdb table lists in-frame clones only, not all of them. The table lists 40,000 to 45,000 clones, 70% to 90% of them singletons. The J gene is TRBJ1-1, the V gene TRBV5-6; D is unresolved. This sample comprised CD8+ T cells from peripheral blood mononuclear cells, obtained after pregnancy. This TCR was recovered from a female donor in good health, enrolled as a control in a pregnancy study. This CDR3 is CASSLAQGEAFF. As DNA, the CDR3 is TGTGCCAGCAGCTTGGCGCAAGGAGAGGCTTTCTTT. Complete variable domain (other parts from reference TRBV5-6 and TRBJ1-1): DAGVTQSPTHLIKTRGQQVTLRCSPKSGHDTVSWYQQALGQGPQFIFQYYEEEERQRGNFPDRFSGHQFPNYSSELNVNALLLGDSALYLCASSLAQGEAFFGQGTRLTVV.